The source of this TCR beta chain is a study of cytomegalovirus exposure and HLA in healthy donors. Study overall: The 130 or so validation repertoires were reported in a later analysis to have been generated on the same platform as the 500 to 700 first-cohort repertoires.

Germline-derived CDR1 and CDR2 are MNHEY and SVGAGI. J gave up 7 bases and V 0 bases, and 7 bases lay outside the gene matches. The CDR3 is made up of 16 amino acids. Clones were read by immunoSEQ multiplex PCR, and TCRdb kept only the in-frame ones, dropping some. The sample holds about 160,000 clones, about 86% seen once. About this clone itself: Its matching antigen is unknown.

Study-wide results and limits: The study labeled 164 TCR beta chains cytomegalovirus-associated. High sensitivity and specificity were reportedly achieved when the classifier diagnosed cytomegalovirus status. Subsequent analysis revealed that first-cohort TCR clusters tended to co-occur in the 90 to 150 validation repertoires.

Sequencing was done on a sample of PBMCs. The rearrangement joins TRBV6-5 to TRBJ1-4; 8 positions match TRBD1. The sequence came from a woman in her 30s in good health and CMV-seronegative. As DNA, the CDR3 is TGTGCCAGCAGTTACTCGATGACAGGGGTGGGTGAAAAACTGTTTTTT. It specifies CASSYSMTGVGEKLFF.